These T cell receptor beta chains were read from a single sample in a study of blood T cell repertoires in COVID-19. The assay was immunoSEQ multiplex PCR, and TCRdb's table has in-frame clones only and misses some. The profile shows tens of thousands of clones, roughly 84% of them singletons. The specimen sequenced was peripheral blood. Receptors were obtained from a man aged 30-40 years with COVID-19, enrolled during active disease. Both conserved end residues are part of each CDR3. A D gene is named only where the DNA matches it firmly. The listing skips clone size in some rows; elsewhere it reads once, few, many or a size class.

v_call	j_call	clone_size	d_call	cdr3_nt	cdr3_aa
TRBV2	TRBJ2-7	NA	TRBD1	TGTGCCAGCAGTGGGGACAGGGGAATCAGGCGGGAGACCCCCTACGAGCAGTACTTC	CASSGDRGIRRETPYEQYF
TRBV28	TRBJ1-1	NA	TRBD1	TGTGCCAGCAGACCCCAGGACAGGTCCCGCAGGGTGAACACTGAAGCTTTCTTT	CASRPQDRSRRVNTEAFF
TRBV7-3	TRBJ2-7	NA	NA	TGTGCCAGCAGCGCCGACAGGCGCGAGCAGTACTTC	CASSADRREQYF
TRBV10-3	TRBJ2-2	NA	NA	TGTGCCATCACCCAGGTCGGAGGGGGCGCCGGGGAGCTGTTTTTT	CAITQVGGGAGELFF
TRBV11-2	TRBJ2-2	NA	NA	TGTGCCAGCAGCTATCTCCCTAATCATAGTGGGTGGGGCGCCGGGGAGCTGTTTTTT	CASSYLPNHSGWGAGELFF
TRBV29-1	TRBJ1-1	NA	NA	TGCAGCGTTCCGTATACAGGGATGGTCGCTGAAGCTTTCTTT	CSVPYTGMVAEAFF
TRBV5-8	TRBJ2-3	NA	TRBD2	TGTGCCAGCAGCCCAGGACTAGCACAAACAGATACGCAGTATTTT	CASSPGLAQTDTQYF
TRBV6-5	TRBJ2-7	few	TRBD1	TGTGCCAGCAGTTACTTACCGGGACAGGCTCCCTACGAGCAGTACTTC	CASSYLPGQAPYEQYF
TRBV29-1	TRBJ1-1	NA	NA	TGCAGCGCCCACAGGGATGGCACTGAAGCTTTCTTT	CSAHRDGTEAFF
TRBV7-2	TRBJ2-2	NA	NA	TGTGCCAGCAGCGCCCGGGGTGGCGGGGCGGGAAACACCGGGGAGCTGTTTTTT	CASSARGGGAGNTGELFF
TRBV28	TRBJ2-6	NA	NA	TGTGCCAGCAGTAGCCCGGGGAGATCCGGGGCCAACGTCCTGACTTTC	CASSSPGRSGANVLTF
TRBV27	TRBJ2-7	NA	NA	TGTGCCAGCAGTTTAGGAGCGGACGAGCAGTACTTC	CASSLGADEQYF
TRBV18	TRBJ1-4	NA	TRBD1	TGTGCCAGCTCACGGGGACAGAAATCCCCTAATGAAAAACTGTTTTTT	CASSRGQKSPNEKLFF
TRBV6-4	TRBJ2-4	few	TRBD1	TGTGCCAGCAGTGACGGGACAGGGGGCAACATTCAGTACTTC	CASSDGTGGNIQYF
TRBV10-3	TRBJ2-7	NA	NA	TGTGCCATCAGTGAGTCGCAGACAGTTTCCTACGAGCAGTACTTC	CAISESQTVSYEQYF
TRBV7-2	TRBJ1-1	once	NA	TGTGCCAGCAGGAGCGGACAGATGAACACTGAAGCTTTCTTT	CASRSGQMNTEAFF
TRBV28	TRBJ1-3	once	NA	TGTGCCAGCAGCTCGCGGGGGGCAGCAGACGGAAACACCATATATTTT	CASSSRGAADGNTIYF
TRBV7-9	TRBJ2-1	NA	TRBD2	TGTGCCAGCAGCTTAGCACTAGCGGGAGGGGTCCTTGAGCAGTTCTTC	CASSLALAGGVLEQFF
TRBV28	TRBJ1-2	NA	TRBD1	TGTGCCAGCAGTTTTACAGGGGAGGGCTACACCTTC	CASSFTGEGYTF
TRBV30	TRBJ1-1	NA	NA	TGTGCCTGGAGTCCGGACCTCGGGGTAGGCACTGAAGCTTTCTTT	CAWSPDLGVGTEAFF
TRBV5-4	TRBJ1-1	NA	NA	TGTGCCAGCAGCCCCGGGATGAACACTGAAGCTTTCTTT	CASSPGMNTEAFF
TRBV15	TRBJ1-3	NA	NA	TGTGCCACCAGCAGAGAGGGAGGGGCTGGAAACACCATATATTTT	CATSREGGAGNTIYF
TRBV5-8	TRBJ2-5	once	TRBD2	TGTGCCAGCAGTTTAATACCGGGGCTAGCGGGAAAAGAGACCCAGTACTTC	CASSLIPGLAGKETQYF
TRBV28	TRBJ1-1	NA	TRBD1	TGTGCCAGCAGGACAGGGCTGAACACTGAAGCTTTCTTT	CASRTGLNTEAFF
TRBV3-1/TRBV3-2	TRBJ1-2	NA	NA	TGTGCCAGCAGCCAGGCGGGCCGCAACTATGGCTACACCTTC	CASSQAGRNYGYTF
TRBV5-1	TRBJ1-5	NA	NA	TGCGCCAGCAGCTTAAGCGGTATGAGTCAGCCCCAGCATTTT	CASSLSGMSQPQHF
TRBV6-2/TRBV6-3	TRBJ1-1	NA	TRBD1	TGTGCCAGCAGTTACGAAGGGGGCACGAGTGAAGCTTTCTTT	CASSYEGGTSEAFF
TRBV14	TRBJ2-5	NA	TRBD2	TGTGCCAGCAGCCTTACCGGCCTCCCGGGACTAGCGGGAGTCCGGGAGACCCAGTACTTC	CASSLTGLPGLAGVRETQYF
TRBV7-9	TRBJ1-3	NA	NA	TGTGCCAGCAGCCCCACGGGGGGTGGAAACACCATATATTTT	CASSPTGGGNTIYF
TRBV28	TRBJ1-1	few	TRBD1	TGTGCCAGCAGTTTATGGGGACAGGGTAACGGCACTGAAGCTTTCTTT	CASSLWGQGNGTEAFF
TRBV19	TRBJ2-1	NA	TRBD1	TGTGCCAGTCATCCGGGACAGGATCCCAATGAGCAGTTCTTC	CASHPGQDPNEQFF
TRBV28	TRBJ1-2	NA	NA	TGTGCCAGCAGTTCCTATCCACCCGGGCCGGGGGGCTACACCTTC	CASSSYPPGPGGYTF
TRBV11-2	TRBJ1-1	NA	NA	TGTGCCAGCAGCTTCGACAGGAACACTGAAGCTTTCTTT	CASSFDRNTEAFF